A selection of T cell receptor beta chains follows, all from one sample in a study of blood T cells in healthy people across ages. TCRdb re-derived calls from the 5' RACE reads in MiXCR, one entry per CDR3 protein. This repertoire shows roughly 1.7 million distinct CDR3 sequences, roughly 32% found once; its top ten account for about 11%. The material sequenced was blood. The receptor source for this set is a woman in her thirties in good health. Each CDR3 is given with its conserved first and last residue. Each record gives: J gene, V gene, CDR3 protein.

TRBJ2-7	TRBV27	CASSRRQATYEQYF
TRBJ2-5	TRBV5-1	CASSLEKGLPGETQYF
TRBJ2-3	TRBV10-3	CAIRAGTSSTDTQYF
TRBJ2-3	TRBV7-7	CASSLGTGGPTDTQYF
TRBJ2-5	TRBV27	CASSPMTGTETQYF
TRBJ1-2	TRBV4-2	CASSQTRQNYGYTF
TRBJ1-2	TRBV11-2	CASRLSRDGKANYGCTF
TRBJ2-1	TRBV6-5	CASSLNRDTYNEQFF
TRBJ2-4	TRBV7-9	CASSLVGLADSKNIQYF
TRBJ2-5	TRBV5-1	CASSPGPKYQETQYF
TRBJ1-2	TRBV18	CASSRMTGLGYGYTF
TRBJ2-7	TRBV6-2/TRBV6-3	CASRKGPGKAYEQYF